Sequencing of this TCR beta chain was carried out in a study of T cells in Graves' hyperthyroidism and ophthalmopathy. V lost 4 bases and J 4 bases, leaving 13 bases between the germline ends. The CDR3 length is 15 residues. CDR1 SGHAT and CDR2 FQNNGV come from the germline V gene. Exclusion followed for patients with uncontrolled infection, other autoimmune disease, pregnancy or lactation. This clonotype was counted at least ten times. Amplification targeted TCR beta CDR3 regions from RNA transcripts. The HTBI set primed first-round TCR CDR3 RT-PCR. TCRdb analysed the multiplex PCR reads with MiXCR anew, one entry per CDR3 protein. The sample contains more than 500,000 distinct CDR3 sequences, roughly 45% of which appear only once.

The chain employs TRBV11-2 and TRBJ2-2, with D perhaps being TRBD1 or TRBD2 (6 bases each). The source is an adult woman with Graves' disease, either hyperthyroidism or ophthalmopathy (not recorded which). The sequenced material came from peripheral blood or thyroid tissue (not recorded which). Here the CDR3 reads CASSSQGRTTGELFF. The CDR3 region has the DNA TGTGCCAGCAGCTCCCAGGGGAGGACCACCGGGGAGCTGTTTTTT.